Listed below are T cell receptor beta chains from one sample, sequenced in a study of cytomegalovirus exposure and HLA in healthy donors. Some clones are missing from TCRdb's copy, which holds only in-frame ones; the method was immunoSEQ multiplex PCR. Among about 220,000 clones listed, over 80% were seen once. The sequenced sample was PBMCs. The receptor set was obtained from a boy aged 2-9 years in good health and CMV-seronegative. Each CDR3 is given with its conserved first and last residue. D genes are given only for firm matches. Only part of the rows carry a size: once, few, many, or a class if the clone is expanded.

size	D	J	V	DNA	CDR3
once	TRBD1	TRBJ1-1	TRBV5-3	TGTGCCGGGTACGACAGGGCCAACACTGAAGCTTTCTTT	CAGYDRANTEAFF
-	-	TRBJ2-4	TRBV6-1	TGTGCCAGCAGTGAAACTCCCTCCTCCCACGTAGCCAAAAACATTCAGTACTTC	CASSETPSSHVAKNIQYF
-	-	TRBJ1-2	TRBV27	TGTGCCAGCAGTTCCCGACCCCCCGGGAACGGTGAGGGCTATGGCTACACCTTC	CASSSRPPGNGEGYGYTF
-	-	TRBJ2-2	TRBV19	TGTGCCACCGGTCTAGTCGGCGGGGAGCTGTTTTTT	CATGLVGGELFF
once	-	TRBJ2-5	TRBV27	TGTGCCAGCAGTTTAGATCAAGGGGTAGTGGTGGATGACCAAGAGACCCAGTACTTC	CASSLDQGVVVDDQETQYF
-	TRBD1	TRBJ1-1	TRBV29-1	TGCAGCGTTGGACAGGGCGACACTGAAGCTTTCTTT	CSVGQGDTEAFF
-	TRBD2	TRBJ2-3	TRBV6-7	TGTGCCAGCATACCCCGAGGGAGGGCTAGCACAGATACGCAGTATTTT	CASIPRGRASTDTQYF
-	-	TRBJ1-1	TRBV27	TGTGCCAGCAGTGCCCTGGCCACACCGAACACTGAAGCTTTCTTT	CASSALATPNTEAFF
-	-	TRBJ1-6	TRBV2	TGTGCCAGCAGTGTTGGGGGGGATTATAATTCACCCCTCCACTTT	CASSVGGDYNSPLHF
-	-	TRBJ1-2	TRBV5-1	TGCGCCGCCGGCGGTTGGAGTGGCTACACCTTC	CAAGGWSGYTF
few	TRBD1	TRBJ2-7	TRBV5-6	TGTGCCAGCAGCTGGACAGGGCTGCCCTACGAGCAGTACTTC	CASSWTGLPYEQYF
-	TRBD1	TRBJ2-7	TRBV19	TGTGCCAGTAGCTCCGGGACAGCCTACGAGCAGTACTTC	CASSSGTAYEQYF
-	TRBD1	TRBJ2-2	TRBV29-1	TGCAGCGTTGTACCCCGACAGGGGGCCGGGGAGCTGTTTTTT	CSVVPRQGAGELFF
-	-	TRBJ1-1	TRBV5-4	TGTGCCAGCAGCTTGGACAGGGCCGTAAACACTGAAGCTTTCTTT	CASSLDRAVNTEAFF
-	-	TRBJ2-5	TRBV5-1	TGCGCCAGCAGCTCCGCTACAGGGTTGGAGACCCAGTACTTC	CASSSATGLETQYF
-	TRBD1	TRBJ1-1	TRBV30	TGTGCCTGGAGTACAACCGGGACAGGCCCGAAGGATGAAGCTTTCTTT	CAWSTTGTGPKDEAFF
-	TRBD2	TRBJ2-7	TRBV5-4	TGTGCCAGCAGCCCTGGGGGGACTAGCGCTTACGAGCAGTACTTC	CASSPGGTSAYEQYF
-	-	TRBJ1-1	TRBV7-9	TGTGCCAGCTTCTCCGGACAATCGGACACTGAAGCTTTCTTT	CASFSGQSDTEAFF
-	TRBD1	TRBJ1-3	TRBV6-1	TGTGCCAGCAGGGATGACAGGGGCCCAGGAAACACCATATATTTT	CASRDDRGPGNTIYF
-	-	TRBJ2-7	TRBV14	TGTGCCAGCAGCCCGTACTCGTGTGAGCAGTACTTC	CASSPYSCEQYF
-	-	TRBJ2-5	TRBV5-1	TGCGCCAGCAGCGCCTTTCCGGGCGGGACCGGGGAGACCCAGTACTTC	CASSAFPGGTGETQYF
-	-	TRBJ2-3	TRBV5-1	TGCGCCAGCAGCTGGGCCTCTTCCCTTACAGATACGCAGTATTTT	CASSWASSLTDTQYF
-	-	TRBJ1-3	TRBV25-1	TGTGCCAGCAGTGAGGCCGCCAGGGGCTCTGGAAACACCATATATTTT	CASSEAARGSGNTIYF
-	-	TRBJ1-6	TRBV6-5	TGTGCCAGCAGTGAGCTGGGAGATGCACCCCTCCACTTT	CASSELGDAPLHF
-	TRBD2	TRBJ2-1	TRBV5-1	TGCGCCAGCAGCTTTGGGACTAGCGGAGGCTACAATGAGCAGTTCTTC	CASSFGTSGGYNEQFF
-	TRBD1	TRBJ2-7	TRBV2	TGTGCCAGCAGGGGCACAGGGGGCCAGGAGCGTATGGAGCAGTACTTC	CASRGTGGQERMEQYF
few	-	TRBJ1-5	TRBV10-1	TGCGCCAGCAGGCGAGGAGGCAATCAGCCCCAGCATTTT	CASRRGGNQPQHF
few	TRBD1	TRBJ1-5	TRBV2	TGTGCCAGCAGCGGGGGACAGGGGTCTCAGCCCCAGCATTTT	CASSGGQGSQPQHF
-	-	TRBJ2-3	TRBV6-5	TGTGCCAGCAGTACCGAACACAGGGGCACAGATACGCAGTATTTT	CASSTEHRGTDTQYF
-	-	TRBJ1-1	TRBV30	TGTGCCTGGAGTGTCATAAGCCTTGAGAACACTGAAGCTTTCTTT	CAWSVISLENTEAFF
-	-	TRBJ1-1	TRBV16	TGTGCCAGCAGCCAATCAGCGGGAAGTTGGACTGAAGCTTTCTTT	CASSQSAGSWTEAFF
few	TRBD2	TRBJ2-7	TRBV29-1	TGCAGCGTTGTTGGGACTAGCGGCCGTGGGTCCAACGAGCAGTACTTC	CSVVGTSGRGSNEQYF
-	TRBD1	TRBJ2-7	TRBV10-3	TGTGCCATCACGGACAGGGGAGGACGAGAGCAGTACTTC	CAITDRGGREQYF
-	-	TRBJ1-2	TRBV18	TGTGCCAGCTCACCACCGAGCGGGAACTATGGCTACACCTTC	CASSPPSGNYGYTF
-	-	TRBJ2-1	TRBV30	TGTGCCTGGGCACCGTACGGGGCGGGGGAGCAGTTCTTC	CAWAPYGAGEQFF
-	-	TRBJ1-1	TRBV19	TGTGCCAGTAGTATCGCTCCGGGACAAATTAACACTGAAGCTTTCTTT	CASSIAPGQINTEAFF
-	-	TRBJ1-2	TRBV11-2	TGTGCCAGCAGCCGAAGACAGGAGCCATATGGCTACACCTTC	CASSRRQEPYGYTF
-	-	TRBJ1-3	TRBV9	TGTGCCAGCAGCGTAACGAACAGAGCATCGGGAAACACCATATATTTT	CASSVTNRASGNTIYF
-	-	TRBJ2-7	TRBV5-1	TGCGCCAGCAGCCCCGGGACTGCCAGCTCCTACGAGCAGTACTTC	CASSPGTASSYEQYF
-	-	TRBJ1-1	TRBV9	TGTGCCAGCAGCGTAGGTGTCGGGGTAGATGAAGCTTTCTTT	CASSVGVGVDEAFF
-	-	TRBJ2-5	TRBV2	TGTGCCAGCAGCGGTAGCTATCAGACCCAGTACTTC	CASSGSYQTQYF
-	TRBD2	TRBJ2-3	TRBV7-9	TGTGCCAGCAGCTTAGGCGGGAGAGGGGATACGCAGTATTTT	CASSLGGRGDTQYF
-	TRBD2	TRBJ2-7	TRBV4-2	TGTGCCAGCAGCCAGCCTTGGACTAGCGGAGAATACGAGCAGTACTTC	CASSQPWTSGEYEQYF
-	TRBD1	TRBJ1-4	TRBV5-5	TGTGCCAGCAGCCACGACAGGGGGCCCGAAAAACTGTTTTTT	CASSHDRGPEKLFF
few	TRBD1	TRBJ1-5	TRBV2	TGTGCCAGCATGGGACAGAGTCAGCCCCAGCATTTT	CASMGQSQPQHF
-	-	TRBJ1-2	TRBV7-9	TGTGCCAGCAGCCGGACAGCGAGAGGCTACACCTTC	CASSRTARGYTF
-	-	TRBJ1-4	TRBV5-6	TGTGCCAGCAGCTTGGCGACAGGTGAAAAACTGTTTTTT	CASSLATGEKLFF
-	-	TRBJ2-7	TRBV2	TGTGCCAGCAGTGGTGTGACTAGTGGGAAAGAGCAGTACTTC	CASSGVTSGKEQYF
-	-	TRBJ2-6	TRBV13	TGTGCCAGCAGCTTACGGGGGACTGGGGCCAACGTCCTGACTTTC	CASSLRGTGANVLTF
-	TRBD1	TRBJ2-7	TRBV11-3	TGTGCCAGCAGCTTAGAGGGACAGGGGGCCTACGAGCAGTACTTC	CASSLEGQGAYEQYF
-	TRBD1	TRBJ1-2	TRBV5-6	TGTGCCAGCAGCTTGGCAGGGGGCAGTGGCTACACCTTC	CASSLAGGSGYTF
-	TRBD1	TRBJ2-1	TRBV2	TGTGCCAGCCTGAAGGGGCTACAGGGGGCACGTGAGCAGTTCTTC	CASLKGLQGAREQFF